This TCR beta chain is drawn from a study of blood T cells in healthy people across ages. The CDR3 extends over 14 amino acids. Combining a sample-barcoded 5' primer with a J-beta primer mix, a second PCR ran for roughly 7 to 12 cycles. One entry per CDR3 protein, called by TCRdb with MiXCR from the 5' RACE reads. Of about 1.5 million distinct CDR3 sequences in the sample, around two fifths were seen once. Note on this clonotype: Mismatch with germline at one junction end may stem from a read error.

The V and J genes are TRBV12-3 or TRBV12-4 and TRBJ1-6; perhaps TRBD1 as D (5 bases). The receptor's source is a woman between 18 and 29 years old in good health. Material: blood. The CDR3, as DNA: TGTGCCAGCCGTTTTGCAGGGATGAATTCACCCCTCCACTTT. Translated, it gives CASRFAGMNSPLHF.